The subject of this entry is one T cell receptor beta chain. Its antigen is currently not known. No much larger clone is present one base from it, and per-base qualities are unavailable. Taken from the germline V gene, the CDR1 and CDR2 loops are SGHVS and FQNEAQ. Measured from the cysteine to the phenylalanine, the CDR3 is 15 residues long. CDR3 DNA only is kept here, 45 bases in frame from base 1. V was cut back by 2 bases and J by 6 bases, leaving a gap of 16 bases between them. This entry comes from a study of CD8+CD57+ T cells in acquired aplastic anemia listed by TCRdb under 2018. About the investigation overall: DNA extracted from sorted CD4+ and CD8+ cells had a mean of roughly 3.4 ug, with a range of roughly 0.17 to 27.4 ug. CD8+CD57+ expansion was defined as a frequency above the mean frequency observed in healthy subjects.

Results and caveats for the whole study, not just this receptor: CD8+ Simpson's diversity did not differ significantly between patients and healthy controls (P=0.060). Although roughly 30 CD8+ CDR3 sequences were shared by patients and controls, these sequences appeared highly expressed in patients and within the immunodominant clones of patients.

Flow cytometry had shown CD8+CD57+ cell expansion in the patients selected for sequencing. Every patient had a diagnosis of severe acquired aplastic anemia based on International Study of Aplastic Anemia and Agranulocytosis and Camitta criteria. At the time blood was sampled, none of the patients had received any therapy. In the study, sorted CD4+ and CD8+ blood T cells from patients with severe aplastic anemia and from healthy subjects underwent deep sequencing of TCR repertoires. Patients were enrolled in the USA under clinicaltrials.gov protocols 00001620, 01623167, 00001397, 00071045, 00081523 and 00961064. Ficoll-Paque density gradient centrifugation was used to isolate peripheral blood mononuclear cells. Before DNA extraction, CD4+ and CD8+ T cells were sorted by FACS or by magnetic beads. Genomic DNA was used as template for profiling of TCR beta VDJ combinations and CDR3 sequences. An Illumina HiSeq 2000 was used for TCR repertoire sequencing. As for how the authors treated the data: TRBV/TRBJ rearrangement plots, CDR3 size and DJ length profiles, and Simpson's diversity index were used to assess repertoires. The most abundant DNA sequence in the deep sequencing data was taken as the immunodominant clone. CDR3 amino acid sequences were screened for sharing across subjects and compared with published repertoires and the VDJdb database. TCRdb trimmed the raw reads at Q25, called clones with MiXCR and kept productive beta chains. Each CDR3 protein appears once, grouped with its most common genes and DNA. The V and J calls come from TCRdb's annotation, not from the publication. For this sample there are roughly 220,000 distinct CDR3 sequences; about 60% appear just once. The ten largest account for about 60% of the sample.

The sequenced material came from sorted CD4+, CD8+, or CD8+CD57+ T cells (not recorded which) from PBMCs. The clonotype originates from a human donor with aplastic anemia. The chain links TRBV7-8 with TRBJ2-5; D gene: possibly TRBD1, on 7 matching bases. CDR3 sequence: CASSLQGGAIKTQYF. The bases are TGTGCCAGCAGCTTACAGGGGGGAGCTATCAAGACCCAGTACTTC.